Each of the 22 T cell receptor beta chains below was sequenced from the same sample in a study of neurological immune-mediated disorders. A single record per CDR3 protein comes from TCRdb applying MiXCR to the 5' RACE reads. This repertoire shows about 62,000 distinct CDR3 sequences, more than 4% found once; its top ten account for 3% to 4%. The sequencing sample was made of PBMCs. These receptors came from a woman aged 50 to 65 with multiple sclerosis.

This clonotype rates as medium-sized. This sequence joins TRBV5-1 and TRBJ2-2; tentatively, D is TRBD1 or TRBD2 (5 bases each). Trimming removed 0 bases from V and 4 bases from J, with 10 bases in between. Germline V lookup: CDR1 SGHRS, CDR2 YFSETQ. The length of the CDR3 is 15 residues. CDR3 nucleotide sequence: TGCGCCAGCAGCTTGGTACTTGGGGGCACCGGGGAGCTGTTTTTT. Amino acids: CASSLVLGGTGELFF.

The V gene is TRBV27, the J gene TRBJ2-3; maybe TRBD2 (6 bases). The CDR3 has 16 amino acids. The V end lost 6 bases, the J end lost 0 bases, and 16 bases lay between the germline ends. Germline-derived CDR1 and CDR2 are MNHEY and SMNVEV (reference sequence). The CDR3 reads CASRFSAGSSTDTQYF. Here the CDR3 DNA reads TGTGCCAGCAGGTTCTCTGCGGGGTCTAGCACAGATACGCAGTATTTT.

This clonotype was recorded at least ten times. The genes are TRBV11-1 and TRBJ1-1; D gene ambiguous. V gave up 3 bases and J gave up 3 bases, with 8 bases separating them. Per the germline V gene, CDR1 is SGHAT and CDR2 is FQDESV (reference sequence). This CDR3 has 13 amino acids. The CDR3 here is CASSFASDTEAFF. DNA of the CDR3: TGTGCCAGCAGCTTTGCGAGCGACACTGAAGCTTTCTTT.

This clonotype was seen at least ten times. The J gene is TRBJ2-1, the V gene TRBV5-1; the D gene is possibly TRBD1 (5 bases). The V and J ends lost 5 bases and 0 bases respectively, with 9 bases between them. This CDR3 contains 14 residues. Germline assignment: CDR1 SGHRS and CDR2 YFSETQ. CDR3 DNA sequence: TGCGCCAGCAGAGGGGCGGTCTCCTACAATGAGCAGTTCTTC. Protein product: CASRGAVSYNEQFF. The whole variable domain, filled in from reference TRBV5-1 and TRBJ2-1, reads KAGVTQTPRYLIKTRGQQVTLSCSPISGHRSVSWYQQTPGQGLQFLFEYFSETQRNKGNFPGRFSGRQFSNSRSEMNVSTLELGDSALYLCASRGAVSYNEQFFGPGTRLTVL.

This clonotype was counted a few times. V usage is TRBV6-2 or TRBV6-3 and J usage is TRBJ2-7; 9 bases fit TRBD1. This CDR3 has 15 amino acids. Germline V gene sequence: CDR1 MNHEY, CDR2 SVGEGT. Trimming at V came to 7 bases and at J to 5 bases, leaving 12 bases not matched to a gene. The CDR3 reads CASNDPGQGGHEQYV. The CDR3 DNA reads TGTGCCAGCAACGATCCGGGACAGGGAGGGCACGAGCAGTACGTC.

This clonotype was seen at least ten times. The chain uses TRBV7-9 and TRBJ1-1, with D maybe TRBD1 (5 bases). V lost 2 bases and J 5 bases, leaving 18 bases between the germline ends. Per the germline V gene, CDR1 is SEHNR and CDR2 is FQNEAQ (reference sequence). This CDR3 is 16 amino acids long. This chain's CDR3 is CASSLIHAQGLTEAFF. DNA for the CDR3: TGTGCCAGCAGCTTAATTCATGCGCAGGGATTGACTGAAGCTTTCTTT.

The chain combines TRBV5-1 with TRBJ2-3; no reliable D call. Germline CDR1 is SGHRS and CDR2 is YFSETQ. V dropped 6 bases and J dropped 3 bases, with 14 bases sitting between them. This CDR3 has 14 residues. The CDR3 DNA reads TGCGCCAGCAAACGGACCCACCTTACAGATACGCAGTATTTT. It codes for CASKRTHLTDTQYF.

This clonotype was detected ten times or more. V is TRBV4-1 and J is TRBJ1-1; D call uncertain. V was clipped by 0 bases and J by 5 bases, with 10 bases between them. The CDR3 is 14 amino acids. Germline V CDR1 and CDR2: MGHRA, YSYEKL. CDR3 bases: TGCGCCAGCAGCCAAGAGGTCAGAGGGACTGAAGCTTTCTTT. Translating gives CASSQEVRGTEAFF.

This clonotype was seen a few times. The germline gene is not matched at one end of the junction; a read error may be the cause. The chain carries TRBV20-1 and TRBJ1-5; 9 bases match TRBD1. In germline, CDR1 is DFQATT, CDR2 SNEGSKA (reference sequence). The CDR3 runs to 15 residues. This CDR3 is CSARREGTGWQPQNF. The CDR3 bases are TGCAGTGCTCGGAGAGAAGGGACAGGGTGGCAGCCCCAGAATTTT.

This clonotype was observed at least ten times. The rearrangement uses TRBV12-3 or TRBV12-4 and TRBJ1-6, with D tentatively TRBD1 (6 bases). The V and J ends lost 5 bases and 7 bases respectively, with 9 bases between them. There are 13 residues in the CDR3. CDR3 sequence (DNA): TGTGCCAGCAGTCCCACAGGGAATTCACCCCTCCACTTT. Translated: CASSPTGNSPLHF.

The chain is built from TRBV5-1 and TRBJ1-1; TRBD1 is a possible D gene (5 bases). The CDR3 length is 15 residues. Between the trimmed V and J ends, which lost 3 bases and 5 bases, there was a span of 17 bases. Per germline, CDR1 SGHRS and CDR2 YFSETQ. The CDR3 coding sequence is TGCGCCAGCAGCTCCGCGGGGGTTGGAAGGACTGAAGCTTTCTTT. Its translation is CASSSAGVGRTEAFF.

This clonotype was seen ten or more times. This chain connects TRBV7-8 to TRBJ1-1; D ambiguous. The CDR3 extends over 13 amino acids. Germline lookup yields CDR1 SGHVS and CDR2 FQNEAQ. The ends were cut back, 6 bases at V and 0 bases at J, with 8 bases in the middle. CDR3 loop: CASSSALNTEAFF. The CDR3 DNA reads TGTGCCAGCAGTTCAGCACTGAACACTGAAGCTTTCTTT.

Ten or more counts support this clonotype. The genes are TRBV5-1 and TRBJ1-1; 9 nucleotides align to TRBD1. V shed 3 bases, J shed 7 bases, and the junction held 1 base outside the gene matches. Per germline, CDR1 SGHRS and CDR2 YFSETQ. The CDR3 is 12 amino acids. The CDR3 spells CASSWGQGEAFF. The CDR3 nucleotides are TGCGCCAGCAGCTGGGGACAGGGTGAAGCTTTCTTT.

This clonotype was detected ten times or more. This chain uses TRBV7-3 with TRBJ2-6; no firm D call. V lost 4 bases and J lost 2, with 12 bases in between. The CDR3 covers 16 residues. CDR1 SGHTA and CDR2 FQGTGA come from the germline V gene. The CDR3 DNA reads as TGTGCCAGCAGCTCTTCAGGCCTAGCTGGGGCCAACGTCCTGACTTTC. It translates to CASSSSGLAGANVLTF.

In its sample, this clonotype was seen many times. The chain uses TRBV20-1 and TRBJ2-2; D may be TRBD1 (6 bases). V gave up 2 bases and J gave up 7 bases, with 20 bases separating them. CDR1 is DFQATT and CDR2 is SNEGSKA in the germline V gene (reference sequence). The CDR3 runs to 16 residues. CDR3 DNA sequence: TGCAGTGCTAGACCCACACAGGACAGACTAATCGGGGAGCTGTTTTTT. Protein sequence: CSARPTQDRLIGELFF.

Note on this clonotype: Mismatch with germline at one junction end may stem from a read error. CDR3 sequence reads: CASTQDGALEPQNF. The CDR3, as DNA: TGTGCCAGCACCCAGGACGGGGCCTTGGAGCCCCAGAATTTT. The genes are TRBV7-9 and TRBJ1-5, with D perhaps TRBD1 (5 bases). Germline V gene sequence: CDR1 SEHNR, CDR2 FQNEAQ (reference sequence). The CDR3 contains 14 residues.

This clonotype was detected many times. The chain recombines TRBV29-1 with TRBJ1-1; a possible D gene is TRBD1 (6 bases). The CDR3 length is 15 residues. V dropped 6 bases and J dropped 3 bases, with 20 bases sitting between them. Germline CDR1 and CDR2: SQVTM and ANQGSEA. The CDR3: CSVATLIHRDTEAFF. The CDR3 region has the DNA TGCAGCGTAGCCACGCTCATCCACAGGGACACTGAAGCTTTCTTT.

This clonotype qualifies as medium-sized. V usage is TRBV20-1 and J usage is TRBJ2-1; possible D gene TRBD2, 5 bases. Germline V gene data show CDR1 as DFQATT and CDR2 as SNEGSKA (reference sequence). V was cut by 0 bases and J by 4 bases, with 16 bases left in between. The CDR3 loop spans 16 amino acids. In nucleotides, the CDR3 is TGCAGTGCTAGAGAAATAAAGGGAGAAGGGTACAATGAGCAGTTCTTC. Amino acids: CSAREIKGEGYNEQFF.

This clonotype was detected ten times or more. The chain combines TRBV6-5 with TRBJ2-1; 7 nucleotides line up with TRBD1. CDR3 size: 14 residues. Trimming removed 0 bases from V and 8 bases from J; junction bases left unmatched: 4. Germline-derived CDR1 and CDR2 are MNHEY and SVGAGI. In DNA form, the CDR3 reads TGTGCCAGCAGTTACTCAGGGGGCCGGTATGAGCAGTTCTTC. It encodes CASSYSGGRYEQFF.

In its sample, this clonotype was seen many times. This chain joins TRBV5-1 and TRBJ2-3; D is undetermined. There are 13 residues in the CDR3. V gave up 3 bases and J gave up 9 bases, with 14 bases separating them. From germline, CDR1 is SGHRS and CDR2 YFSETQ. The CDR3 region has the DNA TGCGCCAGCAGCTCCCATGATCTCGGGACGCAGTATTTT. This translates into CASSSHDLGTQYF.

This clonotype has at least ten counts. The rearrangement uses TRBV5-1 and TRBJ2-5; D is unclear. The CDR3 runs 14 residues. V lost 1 base to trimming and J lost 2 bases, with 9 bases between them. Germline CDR1 reads SGHRS; CDR2 reads YFSETQ. The CDR3 spells CASSLTAAQETQYF. The DNA for the CDR3 is TGCGCCAGCAGCTTGACGGCAGCACAAGAGACCCAGTACTTC.

This clonotype was detected a few times. The gene calls are TRBV5-1 and TRBJ2-3, with 10 positions matching TRBD2. Germline assignment: CDR1 SGHRS and CDR2 YFSETQ. Germline trimming cut 4 bases from V and 6 bases from J; bases unmatched to any gene: 5. The length of the CDR3 is 14 residues. CDR3 amino acids: CASSIGTSVDTQYF. CDR3 nucleotide sequence: TGCGCCAGCAGCATAGGGACTAGCGTGGATACGCAGTATTTT.